This entry is about one T cell receptor beta chain. Its antigen is not yet known. No clone much larger than this one lies a single base away; base qualities are absent. The immunoSEQ Assay, a bias-controlled multiplex PCR, was used to amplify TCRbeta CDR3 regions from genomic DNA. The study's processing was this. Nucleated cell counts per sample were estimated from amplification of reference gene primers within the assay. To quantify the absolute abundance of each unique TCRbeta CDR3 rearrangement, sequence reads were collapsed and filtered. Productive Simpson clonality was computed per sample as the square root of Simpson's diversity index over productive rearrangements. Not all clones reach the TCRdb copy of this immuneACCESS table, which keeps in-frame sequences only. Checked studies attribute under half of the gap to unresolved V genes and leave the rest unexplained. For V, J and clone size, that table is used; D and trimming come from the DNA. This sample holds some 200,000 clones; approximately 80% were observed only once. The ten largest account for about 10% of the sample.

This entry belongs to a study of blood T cell repertoires in COVID-19 (dated by TCRdb to about 2020). Study-level background: The collaborator samples originated in the United States, Italy and Spain and spanned the acute and convalescent phases of COVID-19. The dataset comprised deeply sampled blood TCRbeta repertoires from subjects exposed to, actively infected with, or recovered from COVID-19. Where available, HLA class I and class II types were obtained from metadata supplied by the sample provider rather than from assay-based typing. A de-identified subject ID, COVID-19 status, age in years and sex were almost always included in the sample metadata. The repertoires were made available in a free public database intended to serve as a resource for research on the immune response to SARS-CoV-2. Samples were obtained from the ongoing ImmuneRACE study (first 160 participants) and from over a thousand subjects provided by 6 global collaborators. The prospective study material was composed of cDNA or gDNA derived from T cells, B-cell-depleted T cells, or PBMCs.

Enrolling through a virtual design, the prospective study's participants ranged in age from about 18 to 89 years and lived across 24 United States geographic areas. Cohort assignment in the prospective study relied on participant-reported clinical history from a screening survey and a study questionnaire. For ImmuneRACE Cohort 3, a participant was defined as recovered based on two consecutive negative NP/OP PCR tests, clearance by a healthcare professional, or resolution of symptoms. Mobile phlebotomists in the prospective study collected whole blood, serum and a nasopharyngeal or oropharyngeal swab from every participant. Over an approximately 2-month period, participants in the prospective study had the option of providing additional blood draws and questionnaires. Before DNA extraction, blood samples from the prospective study were shipped at room temperature or frozen. Results the study describes overall, beyond this receptor: The quantity of clinical and demographic metadata differed by source and by participant and was supplied without curation.

Counted from cysteine to phenylalanine, this CDR3 has 17 amino acids. Solely the CDR3 DNA is kept, with 51 bases framed from the first base. V lost 3 bases and J lost 8 bases; the stretch between them is 22 bases long. CDR1 and CDR2, looked up from the germline V gene, are MGHRA and YSYEKL. In this chain, TRBV4-1 is recombined with TRBJ1-4; TRBD1 might be the D gene, on 6 matching bases. Sequenced input: PBMCs or T cells enriched from blood (not recorded which). The TCR originated in a middle-aged man who had recovered from COVID-19. For the CDR3, the sequence is CASSQLRGRLRGEKLFF. The DNA sequence is given as TGCGCCAGCAGCCAGCTCAGGGGCCGTCTCCGGGGAGAAAAACTGTTTTTT.